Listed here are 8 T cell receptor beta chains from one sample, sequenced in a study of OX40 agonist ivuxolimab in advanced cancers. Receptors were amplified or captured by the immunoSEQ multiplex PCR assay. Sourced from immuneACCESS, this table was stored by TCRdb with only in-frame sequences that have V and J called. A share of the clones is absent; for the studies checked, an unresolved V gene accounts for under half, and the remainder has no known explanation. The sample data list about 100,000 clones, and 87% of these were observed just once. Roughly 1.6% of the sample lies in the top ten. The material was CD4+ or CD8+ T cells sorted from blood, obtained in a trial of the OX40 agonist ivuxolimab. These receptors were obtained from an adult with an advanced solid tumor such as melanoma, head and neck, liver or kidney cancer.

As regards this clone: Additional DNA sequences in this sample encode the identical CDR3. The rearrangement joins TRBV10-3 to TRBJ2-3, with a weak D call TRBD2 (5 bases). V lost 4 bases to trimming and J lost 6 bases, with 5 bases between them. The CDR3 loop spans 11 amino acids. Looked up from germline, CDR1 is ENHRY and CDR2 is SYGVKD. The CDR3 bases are TGTGCCATCAGTGCGGGGGATACGCAGTATTTT. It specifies CAISAGDTQYF.

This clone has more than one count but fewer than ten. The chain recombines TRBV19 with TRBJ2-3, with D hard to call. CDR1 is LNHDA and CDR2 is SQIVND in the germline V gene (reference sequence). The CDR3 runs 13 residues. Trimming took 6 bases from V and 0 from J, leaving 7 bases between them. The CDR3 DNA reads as TGTGCCAGTAGGGGCACCAGCACAGATACGCAGTATTTT. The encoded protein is CASRGTSTDTQYF.

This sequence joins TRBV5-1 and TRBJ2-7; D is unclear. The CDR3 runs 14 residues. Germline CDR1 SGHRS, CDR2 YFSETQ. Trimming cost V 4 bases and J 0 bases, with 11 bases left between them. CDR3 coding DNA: TGCGCCAGCAGCCCACGGACGGGCTCCTACGAGCAGTACTTC. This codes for CASSPRTGSYEQYF.

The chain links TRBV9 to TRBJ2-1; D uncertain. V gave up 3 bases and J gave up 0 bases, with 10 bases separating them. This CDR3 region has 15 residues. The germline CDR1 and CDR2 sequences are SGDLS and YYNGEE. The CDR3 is CASSDVRVSYNEQFF. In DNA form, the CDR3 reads TGTGCCAGCAGCGACGTCCGGGTCTCCTACAATGAGCAGTTCTTC.

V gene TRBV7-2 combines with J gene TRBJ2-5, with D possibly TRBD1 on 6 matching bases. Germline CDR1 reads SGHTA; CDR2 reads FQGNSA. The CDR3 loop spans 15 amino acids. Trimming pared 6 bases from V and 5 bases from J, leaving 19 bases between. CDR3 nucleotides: TGTGCCAGCAGGCCCCAGGGGACGGTAGGGGAGACCCAGTACTTC. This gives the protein CASRPQGTVGETQYF.

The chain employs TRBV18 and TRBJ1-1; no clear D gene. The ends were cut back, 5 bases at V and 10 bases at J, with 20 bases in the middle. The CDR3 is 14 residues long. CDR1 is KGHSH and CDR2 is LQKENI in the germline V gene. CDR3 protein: CASSSQKWQPIAFF. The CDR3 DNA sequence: TGTGCCAGCTCATCCCAAAAGTGGCAACCCATAGCTTTCTTT.

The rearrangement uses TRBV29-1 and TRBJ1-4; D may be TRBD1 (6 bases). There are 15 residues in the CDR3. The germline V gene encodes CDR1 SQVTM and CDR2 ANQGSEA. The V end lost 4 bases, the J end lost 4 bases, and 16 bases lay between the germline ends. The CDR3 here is CSVGLSGALNEKLFF. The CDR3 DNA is TGCAGCGTTGGCCTATCGGGGGCGCTTAATGAAAAACTGTTTTTT.

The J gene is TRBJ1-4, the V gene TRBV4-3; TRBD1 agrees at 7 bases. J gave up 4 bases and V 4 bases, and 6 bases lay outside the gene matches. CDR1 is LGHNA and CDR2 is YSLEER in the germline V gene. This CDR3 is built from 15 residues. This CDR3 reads CASSLADRINEKLFF. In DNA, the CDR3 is TGCGCCAGCAGCCTAGCGGACAGGATTAATGAAAAACTGTTTTTT.